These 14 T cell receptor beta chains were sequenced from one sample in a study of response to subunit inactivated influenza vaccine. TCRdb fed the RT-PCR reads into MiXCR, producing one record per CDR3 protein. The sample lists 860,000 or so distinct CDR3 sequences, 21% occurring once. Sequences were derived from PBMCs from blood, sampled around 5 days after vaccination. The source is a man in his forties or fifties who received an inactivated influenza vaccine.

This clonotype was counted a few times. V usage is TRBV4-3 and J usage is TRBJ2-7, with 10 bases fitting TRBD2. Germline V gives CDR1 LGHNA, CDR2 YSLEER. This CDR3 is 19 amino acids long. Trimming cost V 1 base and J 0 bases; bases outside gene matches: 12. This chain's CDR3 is CASSQALAGAPGGSYEQYF. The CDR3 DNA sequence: TGCGCCAGCAGCCAAGCCCTAGCGGGAGCACCCGGGGGCTCCTACGAGCAGTACTTC.

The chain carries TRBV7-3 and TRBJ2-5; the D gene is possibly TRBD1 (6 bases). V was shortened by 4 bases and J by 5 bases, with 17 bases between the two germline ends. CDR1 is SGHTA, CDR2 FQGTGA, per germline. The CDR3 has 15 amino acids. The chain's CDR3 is CASSSRGQPQETQYF. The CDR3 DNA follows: TGTGCCAGCAGCTCGCGTGGACAGCCCCAGGAGACCCAGTACTTC.

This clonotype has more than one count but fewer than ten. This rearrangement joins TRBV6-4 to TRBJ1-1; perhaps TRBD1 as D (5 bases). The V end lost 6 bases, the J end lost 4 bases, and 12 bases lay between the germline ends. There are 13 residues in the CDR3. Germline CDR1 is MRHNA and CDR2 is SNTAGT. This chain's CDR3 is CASSVGRGTEAFF. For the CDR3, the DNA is TGTGCCAGCAGCGTTGGAAGGGGCACTGAAGCTTTCTTT.

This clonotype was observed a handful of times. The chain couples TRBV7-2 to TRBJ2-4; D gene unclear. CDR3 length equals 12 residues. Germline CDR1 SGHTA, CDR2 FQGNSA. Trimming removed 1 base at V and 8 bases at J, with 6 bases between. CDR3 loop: CASSLGADIQYF. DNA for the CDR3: TGTGCCAGCAGCTTAGGGGCTGACATTCAGTACTTC.

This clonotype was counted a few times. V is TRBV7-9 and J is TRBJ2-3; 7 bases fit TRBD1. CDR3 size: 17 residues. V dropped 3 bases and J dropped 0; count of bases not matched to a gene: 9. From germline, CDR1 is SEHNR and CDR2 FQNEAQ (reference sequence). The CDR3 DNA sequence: TGTGCCAGCAGCTTTGTGGGACAGAAGTTTAGCACAGATACGCAGTATTTT. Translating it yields CASSFVGQKFSTDTQYF.

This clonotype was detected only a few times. CDR3 nucleotide sequence: TGTGCCAGCAGCTTAGAGCGGGAGGGCCGGGCAGATACGCAGTATTTT. This gives the protein CASSLEREGRADTQYF. This rearrangement joins TRBV7-2 to TRBJ2-3; TRBD2 agrees at 10 bases. CDR1 is SGHTA and CDR2 is FQGNSA in the germline V gene. V shed 1 base and J 4 bases; nucleotides not matched to a gene: 5. This CDR3 comprises 16 residues.

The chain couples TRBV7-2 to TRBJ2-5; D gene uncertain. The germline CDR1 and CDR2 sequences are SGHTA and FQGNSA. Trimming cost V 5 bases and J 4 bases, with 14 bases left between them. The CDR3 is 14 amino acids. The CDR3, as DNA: TGTGCCAGCAGCCAGATCCTAGGGTTAGAGACCCAGTACTTC. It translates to CASSQILGLETQYF.

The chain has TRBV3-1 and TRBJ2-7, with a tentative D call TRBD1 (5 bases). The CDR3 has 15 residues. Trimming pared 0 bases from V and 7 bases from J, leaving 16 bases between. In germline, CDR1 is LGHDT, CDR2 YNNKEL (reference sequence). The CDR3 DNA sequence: TGTGCCAGCAGCCAAGATTGGAGCAGGGTGCGGGAGCAGTACTTC. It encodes CASSQDWSRVREQYF.

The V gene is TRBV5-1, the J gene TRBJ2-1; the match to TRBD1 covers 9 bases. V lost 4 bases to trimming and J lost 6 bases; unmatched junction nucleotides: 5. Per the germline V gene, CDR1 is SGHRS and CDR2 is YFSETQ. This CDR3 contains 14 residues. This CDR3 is CASSGAGQGNEQFF. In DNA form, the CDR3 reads TGCGCCAGCAGCGGGGCGGGACAGGGCAATGAGCAGTTCTTC.

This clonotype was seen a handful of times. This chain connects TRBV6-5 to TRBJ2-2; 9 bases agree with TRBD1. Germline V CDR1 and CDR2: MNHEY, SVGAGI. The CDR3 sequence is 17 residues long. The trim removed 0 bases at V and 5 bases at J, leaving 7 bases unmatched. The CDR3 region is CASSYSGGQGSTGELFF. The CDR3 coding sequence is TGTGCCAGCAGTTACTCCGGGGGACAGGGCTCAACCGGGGAGCTGTTTTTT.

CDR3: CSAQGTGKLFF. Here the CDR3 DNA reads TGCAGCGCCCAGGGAACGGGAAAACTGTTTTTT. The V and J genes are TRBV29-1 and TRBJ1-4, with a weak D call TRBD1 (5 bases). CDR1 and CDR2 from the germline V gene are SQVTM and ANQGSEA. The CDR3 sequence is 11 residues long. V lost 7 bases, J lost 10 bases, and 13 bases lay in between.

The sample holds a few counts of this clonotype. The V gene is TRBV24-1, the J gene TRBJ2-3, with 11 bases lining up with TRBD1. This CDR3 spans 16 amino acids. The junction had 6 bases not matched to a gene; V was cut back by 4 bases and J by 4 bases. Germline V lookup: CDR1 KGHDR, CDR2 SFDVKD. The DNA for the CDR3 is TGTGCCACCAGTGACCCTGGGACAGGGGGTGCAGATACGCAGTATTTT. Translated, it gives CATSDPGTGGADTQYF.

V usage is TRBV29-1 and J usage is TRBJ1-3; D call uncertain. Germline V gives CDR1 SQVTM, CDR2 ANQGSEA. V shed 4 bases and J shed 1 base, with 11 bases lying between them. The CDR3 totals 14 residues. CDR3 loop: CSVGLWSSGNTIYF. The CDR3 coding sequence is TGCAGCGTTGGACTTTGGTCTTCTGGAAACACCATATATTTT.

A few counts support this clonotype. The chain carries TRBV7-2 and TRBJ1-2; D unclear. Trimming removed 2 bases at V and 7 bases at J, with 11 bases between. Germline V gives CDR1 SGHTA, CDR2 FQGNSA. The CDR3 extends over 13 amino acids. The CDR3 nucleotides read TGTGCCAGCAGCTTATCGTTCGCGGGTGGCTACACCTTC. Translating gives CASSLSFAGGYTF. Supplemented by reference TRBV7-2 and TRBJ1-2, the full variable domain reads GAGVSQSPSNKVTEKGKDVELRCDPISGHTALYWYRQSLGQGLEFLIYFQGNSAPDKSGLPSDRFSAERTGGSVSTLTIQRTQQEDSAVYLCASSLSFAGGYTFGSGTRLTVV.